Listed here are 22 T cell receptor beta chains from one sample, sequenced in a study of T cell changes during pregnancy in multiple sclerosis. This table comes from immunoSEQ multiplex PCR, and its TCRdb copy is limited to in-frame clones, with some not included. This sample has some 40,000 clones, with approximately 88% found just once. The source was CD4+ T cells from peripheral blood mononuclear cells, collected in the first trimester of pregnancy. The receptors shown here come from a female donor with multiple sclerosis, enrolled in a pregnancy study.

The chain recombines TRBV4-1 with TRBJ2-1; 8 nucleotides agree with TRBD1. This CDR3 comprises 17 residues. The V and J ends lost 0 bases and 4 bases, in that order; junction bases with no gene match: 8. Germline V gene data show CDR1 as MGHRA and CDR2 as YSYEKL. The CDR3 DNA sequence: TGCGCCAGCAGCCAAGATGTAAACAGGGGGGCATACAATGAGCAGTTCTTC. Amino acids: CASSQDVNRGAYNEQFF.

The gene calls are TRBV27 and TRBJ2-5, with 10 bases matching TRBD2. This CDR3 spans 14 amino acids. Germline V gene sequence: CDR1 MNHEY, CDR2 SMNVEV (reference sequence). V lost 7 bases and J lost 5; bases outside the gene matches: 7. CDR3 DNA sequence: TGTGCCAGCAAAATAGCGGGAGGTCGGGAGACCCAGTACTTC. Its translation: CASKIAGGRETQYF.

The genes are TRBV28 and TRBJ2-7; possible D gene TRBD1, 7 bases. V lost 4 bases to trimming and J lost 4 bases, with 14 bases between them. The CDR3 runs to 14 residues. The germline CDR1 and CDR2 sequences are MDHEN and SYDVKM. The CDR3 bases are TGTGCCAGCAGTTCGCCCGGGGGACAGTACGAGCAGTACTTC. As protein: CASSSPGGQYEQYF.

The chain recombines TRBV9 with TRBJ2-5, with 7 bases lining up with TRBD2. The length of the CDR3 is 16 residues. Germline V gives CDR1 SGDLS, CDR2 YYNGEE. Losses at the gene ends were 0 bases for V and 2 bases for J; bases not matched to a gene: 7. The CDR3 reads CASSVGGGSRQETQYF. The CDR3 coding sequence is TGTGCCAGCAGCGTAGGAGGCGGGAGTCGTCAAGAGACCCAGTACTTC.

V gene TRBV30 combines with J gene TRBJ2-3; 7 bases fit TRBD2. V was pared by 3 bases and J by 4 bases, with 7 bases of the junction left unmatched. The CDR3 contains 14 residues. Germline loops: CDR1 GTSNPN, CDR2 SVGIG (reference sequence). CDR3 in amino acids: CAWRGGSGADTQYF. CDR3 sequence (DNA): TGTGCCTGGAGAGGCGGGAGTGGGGCAGATACGCAGTATTTT.

The CDR3 is CASSSRTSGRGGTGELFF. CDR3 DNA sequence: TGTGCCAGCAGCTCGCGGACTAGCGGGAGGGGGGGGACCGGGGAGCTGTTTTTT. The chain joins TRBV7-8 to TRBJ2-2; 15 nucleotides match TRBD2. This CDR3 comprises 18 residues. V lost 4 bases and J lost 5; bases outside the gene matches: 8. Germline lookup yields CDR1 SGHVS and CDR2 FQNEAQ.

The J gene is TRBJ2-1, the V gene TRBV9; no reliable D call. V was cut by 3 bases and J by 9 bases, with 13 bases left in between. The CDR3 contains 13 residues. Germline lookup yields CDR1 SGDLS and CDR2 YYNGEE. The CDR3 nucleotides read TGTGCCAGCAGCGCCCGCTCCTTGGCTGAGCAGTTCTTC. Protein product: CASSARSLAEQFF. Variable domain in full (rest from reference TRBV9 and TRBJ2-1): DSGVTQTPKHLITATGQRVTLRCSPRSGDLSVYWYQQSLDQGLQFLIQYYNGEERAKGNILERFSAQQFPDLHSELNLSSLELGDSALYFCASSARSLAEQFFGPGTRLTVL.

The CDR3 DNA is TGTGCCAGCAGTGAAAGGGCGGGTCCCTACAATGAGCAGTTCTTC. Amino acids: CASSERAGPYNEQFF. The rearrangement uses TRBV2 and TRBJ2-1; D is possibly TRBD2 (5 bases). Deletions cut 2 bases from V and 2 bases from J, with 10 bases between. Germline CDR1 reads SNHLY; CDR2 reads FYNNEI. CDR3 size: 15 residues. Supplemented by reference TRBV2 and TRBJ2-1, the full variable domain reads EPEVTQTPSHQVTQMGQEVILRCVPISNHLYFYWYRQILGQKVEFLVSFYNNEISEKSEIFDDQFSVERPDGSNFTLKIRSTKLEDSAMYFCASSERAGPYNEQFFGPGTRLTVL.

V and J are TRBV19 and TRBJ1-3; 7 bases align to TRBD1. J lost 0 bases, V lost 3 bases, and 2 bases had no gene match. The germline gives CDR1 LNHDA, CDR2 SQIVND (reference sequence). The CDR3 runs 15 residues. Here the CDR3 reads CASSMDRISGNTIYF. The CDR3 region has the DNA TGTGCCAGTAGTATGGACAGGATCTCTGGAAACACCATATATTTT.

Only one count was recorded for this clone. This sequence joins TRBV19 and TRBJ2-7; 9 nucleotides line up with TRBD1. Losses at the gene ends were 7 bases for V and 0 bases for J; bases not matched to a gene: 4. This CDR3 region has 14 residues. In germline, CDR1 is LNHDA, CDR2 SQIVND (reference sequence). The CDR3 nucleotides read TGTGCCAGTATACCGGGACAGGGCTCCTACGAGCAGTACTTC. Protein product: CASIPGQGSYEQYF.

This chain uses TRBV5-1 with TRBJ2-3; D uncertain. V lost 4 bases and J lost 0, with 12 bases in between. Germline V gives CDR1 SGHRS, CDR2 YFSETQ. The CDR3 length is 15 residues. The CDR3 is CASSPLITSTDTQYF. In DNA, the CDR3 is TGCGCCAGCAGCCCCCTGATAACTAGCACAGATACGCAGTATTTT.

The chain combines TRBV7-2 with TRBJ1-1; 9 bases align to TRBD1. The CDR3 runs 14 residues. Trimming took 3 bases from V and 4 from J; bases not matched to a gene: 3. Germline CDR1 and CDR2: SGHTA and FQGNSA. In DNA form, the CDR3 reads TGTGCCAGCAGCTTCAGGGACAGGGTCACTGAAGCTTTCTTT. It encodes CASSFRDRVTEAFF.

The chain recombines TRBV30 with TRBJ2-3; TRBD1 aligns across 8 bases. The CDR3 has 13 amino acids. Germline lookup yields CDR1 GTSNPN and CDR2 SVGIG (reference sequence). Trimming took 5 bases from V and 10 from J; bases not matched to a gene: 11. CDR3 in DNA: TGTGCCTGGTGTCCCGGGACAGGTCCGCCGCAGTATTTT. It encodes CAWCPGTGPPQYF.

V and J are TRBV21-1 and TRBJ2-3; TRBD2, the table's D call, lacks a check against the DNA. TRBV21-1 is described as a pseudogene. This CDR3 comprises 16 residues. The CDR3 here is CASSKRTVIPRHTQYF. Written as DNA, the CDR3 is TGTGCCAGCAGCAAACGAACGGTCATCCCTCGTCATACGCAGTATTTT.

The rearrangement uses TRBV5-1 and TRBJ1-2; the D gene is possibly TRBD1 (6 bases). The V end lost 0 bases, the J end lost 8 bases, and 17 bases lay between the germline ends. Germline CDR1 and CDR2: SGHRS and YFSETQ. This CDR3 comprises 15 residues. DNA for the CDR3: TGCGCCAGCAGCTTGGCTTTAAGGACAGACGACGGCTACACCTTC. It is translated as CASSLALRTDDGYTF.

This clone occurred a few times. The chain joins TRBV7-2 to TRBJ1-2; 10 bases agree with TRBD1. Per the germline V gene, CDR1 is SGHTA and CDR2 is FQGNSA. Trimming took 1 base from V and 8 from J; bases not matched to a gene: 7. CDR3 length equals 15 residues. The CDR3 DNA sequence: TGTGCCAGCAGCTTAGTGACAGGGGGCGCAGGGGGCTACACCTTC. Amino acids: CASSLVTGGAGGYTF.

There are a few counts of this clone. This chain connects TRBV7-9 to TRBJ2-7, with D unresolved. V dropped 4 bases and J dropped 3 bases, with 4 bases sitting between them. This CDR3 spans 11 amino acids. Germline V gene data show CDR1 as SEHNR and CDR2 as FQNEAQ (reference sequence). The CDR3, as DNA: TGTGCCAGCAGCTCCTACTACGAGCAGTACTTC. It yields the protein CASSSYYEQYF.

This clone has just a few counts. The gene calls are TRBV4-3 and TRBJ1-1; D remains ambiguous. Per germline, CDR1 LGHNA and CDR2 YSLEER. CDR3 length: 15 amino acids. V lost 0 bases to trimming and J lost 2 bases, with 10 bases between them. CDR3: CASSQEAVLNTEAFF. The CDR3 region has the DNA TGCGCCAGCAGCCAAGAGGCAGTGTTAAACACTGAAGCTTTCTTT.

CDR3 nucleotide sequence: TGTGCCAGCTCAGGGGGACAGTTGAACACTGAAGCTTTCTTT. This translates into CASSGGQLNTEAFF. The chain has TRBV9 and TRBJ1-1, with 7 bases matching TRBD1. CDR3 length: 14 amino acids. V shed 7 bases and J 0 bases; nucleotides not matched to a gene: 6. In germline, CDR1 is SGDLS, CDR2 YYNGEE.

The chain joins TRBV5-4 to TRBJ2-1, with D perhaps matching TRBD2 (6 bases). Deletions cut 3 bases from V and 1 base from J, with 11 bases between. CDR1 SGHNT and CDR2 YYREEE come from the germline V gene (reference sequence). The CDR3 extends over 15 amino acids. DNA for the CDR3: TGTGCCAGCAGCTCGAGGGACTTGTCCTACAATGAGCAGTTCTTC. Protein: CASSSRDLSYNEQFF.

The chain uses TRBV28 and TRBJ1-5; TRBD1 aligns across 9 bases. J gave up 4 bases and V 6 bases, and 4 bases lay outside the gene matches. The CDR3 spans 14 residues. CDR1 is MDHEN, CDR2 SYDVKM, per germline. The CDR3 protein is CASRQGAGNQPQHF. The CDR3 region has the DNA TGTGCCAGCAGACAGGGGGCAGGTAATCAGCCCCAGCATTTT.

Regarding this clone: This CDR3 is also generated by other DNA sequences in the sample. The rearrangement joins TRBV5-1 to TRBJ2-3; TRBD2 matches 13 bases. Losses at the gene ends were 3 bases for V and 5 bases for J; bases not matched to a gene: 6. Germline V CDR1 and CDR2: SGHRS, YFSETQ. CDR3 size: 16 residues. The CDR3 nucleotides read TGCGCCAGCAGCTCCAGGACTAGCGGGAGCGGAGATACGCAGTATTTT. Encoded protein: CASSSRTSGSGDTQYF.